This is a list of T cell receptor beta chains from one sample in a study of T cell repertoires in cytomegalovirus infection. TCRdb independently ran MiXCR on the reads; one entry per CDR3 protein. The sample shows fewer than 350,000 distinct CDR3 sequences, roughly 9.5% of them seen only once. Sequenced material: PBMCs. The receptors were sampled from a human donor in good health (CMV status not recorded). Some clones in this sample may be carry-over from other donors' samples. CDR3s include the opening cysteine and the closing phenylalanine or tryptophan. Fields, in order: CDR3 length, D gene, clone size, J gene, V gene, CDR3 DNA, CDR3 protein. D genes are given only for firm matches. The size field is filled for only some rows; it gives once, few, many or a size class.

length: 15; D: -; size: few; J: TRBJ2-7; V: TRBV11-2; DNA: TGTGCCAGCAGCCTAAGGACACCGGGCTCCTACGAGCAGTACTTC; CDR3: CASSLRTPGSYEQYF
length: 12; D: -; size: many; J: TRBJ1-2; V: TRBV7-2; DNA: TGTGCCAGCAGCTTAGATCACTATGGCTACACCTTC; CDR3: CASSLDHYGYTF
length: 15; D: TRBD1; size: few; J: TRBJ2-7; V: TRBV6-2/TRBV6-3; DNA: TGTGCCAGCATGAACTCCGGGACAGGGTCCTACGAGCAGTACTTC; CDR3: CASMNSGTGSYEQYF
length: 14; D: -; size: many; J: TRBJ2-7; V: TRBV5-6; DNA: TGTGCCAGCAGCTTGGCCCTGCAGGGATACGAGCAGTACTTC; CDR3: CASSLALQGYEQYF
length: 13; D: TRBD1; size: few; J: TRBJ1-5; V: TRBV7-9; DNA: TGTGCCAGCAGCCAAGACAGGGTACAGCCCCAGCATTTT; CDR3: CASSQDRVQPQHF
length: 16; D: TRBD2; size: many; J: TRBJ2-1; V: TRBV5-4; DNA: TGTGCCAGCAGCCTGTTCAGCGGGATGTCTAGCAATGAGCAGTTCTTC; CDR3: CASSLFSGMSSNEQFF
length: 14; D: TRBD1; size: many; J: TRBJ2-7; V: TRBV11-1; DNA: TGTGCCAGCAGCCGACGGGACAGGGACTACGAGCAGTACTTC; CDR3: CASSRRDRDYEQYF
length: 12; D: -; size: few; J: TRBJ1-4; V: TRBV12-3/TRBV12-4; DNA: TGTGCCAGCAGTTTAGCTGGGACGATGCTGTTTTTT; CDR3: CASSLAGTMLFF
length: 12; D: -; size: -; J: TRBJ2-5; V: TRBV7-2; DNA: TGTGCCAGCAGCTTAGTTGAGGGGACCCAGTACTTC; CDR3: CASSLVEGTQYF
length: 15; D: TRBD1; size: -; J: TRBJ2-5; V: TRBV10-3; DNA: TGTGCCATCAGTCTTACGGGACAGCAACAAGAGACCCAGTACTTC; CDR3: CAISLTGQQQETQYF
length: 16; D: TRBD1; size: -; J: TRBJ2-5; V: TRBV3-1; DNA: TGTGCCAGCAGCCAAGAGACAGGGATCCCCCAAGAGACCCAGTACTTC; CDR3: CASSQETGIPQETQYF
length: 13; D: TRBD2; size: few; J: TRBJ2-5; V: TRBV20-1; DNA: TGCAGTGCTACCCATAGCGGGAGAAAGACCCAGTACTTC; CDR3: CSATHSGRKTQYF
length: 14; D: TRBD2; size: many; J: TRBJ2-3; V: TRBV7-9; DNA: TGTGCCAGCAGCTCGACTAGCGGGACAGATACGCAGTATTTT; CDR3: CASSSTSGTDTQYF
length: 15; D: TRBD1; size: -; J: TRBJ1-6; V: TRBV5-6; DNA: TGTGCCAGCAGCCTGAGGGACAGGCGTAATTCACCCCTCCACTTT; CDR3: CASSLRDRRNSPLHF
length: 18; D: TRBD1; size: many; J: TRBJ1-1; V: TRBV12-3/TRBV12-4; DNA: TGTGCCAGCAGTCATCCGGGACAGGGATATACCGCGGGCACTGAAGCTTTCTTT; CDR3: CASSHPGQGYTAGTEAFF
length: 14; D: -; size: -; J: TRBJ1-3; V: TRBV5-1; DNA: TGCGCCAGCAGCTTGGGAACCGGATTAGGCACCATATATTTT; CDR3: CASSLGTGLGTIYF
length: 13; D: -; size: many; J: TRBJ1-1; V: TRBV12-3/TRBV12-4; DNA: TGTGCCAGCAGTATTAAGGAAGGGACTGAAGCTTTCTTT; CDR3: CASSIKEGTEAFF
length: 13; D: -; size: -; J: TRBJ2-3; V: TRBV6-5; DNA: TGTGCCAGCAGTTACTCGAACACAGATACGCAGTATTTT; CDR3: CASSYSNTDTQYF
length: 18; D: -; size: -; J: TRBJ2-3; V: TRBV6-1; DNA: TGTGCCAGCAGTGGGGGGGGGTGGGGGGCCACCTCCCGAGATACGCAGTATTTT; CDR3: CASSGGGWGATSRDTQYF
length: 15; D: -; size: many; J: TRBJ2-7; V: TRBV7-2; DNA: TGTGCCAGCAGCTTAGTCGCACTTGGGTCCCGCGAGCAGTACTTC; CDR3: CASSLVALGSREQYF
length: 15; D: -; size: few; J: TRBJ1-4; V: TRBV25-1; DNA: TGTGCCAGCAGTGAATCGGGGCCAACTAATGAAAAACTGTTTTTT; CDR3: CASSESGPTNEKLFF
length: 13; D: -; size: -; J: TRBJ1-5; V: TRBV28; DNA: TGTGCCAGCAGTTGGGGTTTTAATCAGCCCCAGCATTTT; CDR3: CASSWGFNQPQHF
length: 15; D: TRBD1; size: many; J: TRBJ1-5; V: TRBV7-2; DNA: TGTGCCAGCAGGGGACAGGCATACGGCAATCAGCCCCAGCATTTT; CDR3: CASRGQAYGNQPQHF
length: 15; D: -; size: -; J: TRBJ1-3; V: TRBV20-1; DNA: TGCAGTGCTAGGTCTCGGGTGGGATCTGGAAACACCATATATTTT; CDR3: CSARSRVGSGNTIYF
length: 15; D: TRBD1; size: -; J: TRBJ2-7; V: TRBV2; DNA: TGTGCCAGCAGTGTACAACAGGGACAGTTCTACGAGCAGTACTTC; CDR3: CASSVQQGQFYEQYF
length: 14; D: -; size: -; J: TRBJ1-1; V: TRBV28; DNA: TGTGCCAGCACCGGGCCCGGATCTAACACTGAAGCTTTCTTT; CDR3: CASTGPGSNTEAFF
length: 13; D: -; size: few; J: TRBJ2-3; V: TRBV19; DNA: TGTGCCAGTAGTCGTCGCCGGGCAGATACGCAGTATTTT; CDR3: CASSRRRADTQYF
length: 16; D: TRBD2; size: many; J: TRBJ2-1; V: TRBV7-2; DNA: TGTGCCAGCAGCTTAGGCGGTAGCGGGATTGGCAATGAGCAGTTCTTC; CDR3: CASSLGGSGIGNEQFF
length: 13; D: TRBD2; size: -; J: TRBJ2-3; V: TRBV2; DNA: TGTGCCGGGAGGGGACTAAAGGTTCTTGCGCAGTATTTT; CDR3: CAGRGLKVLAQYF
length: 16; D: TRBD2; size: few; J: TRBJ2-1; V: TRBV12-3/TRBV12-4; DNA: TGTGCCAGCGGATTGTCTAGCGGCATCTCCTACAATGAGCAGTTCTTC; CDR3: CASGLSSGISYNEQFF
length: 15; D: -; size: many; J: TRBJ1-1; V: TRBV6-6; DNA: TGTGCCAGCAGTTACTCATCTGGGGTAGGGACTGAAGCTTTCTTT; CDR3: CASSYSSGVGTEAFF
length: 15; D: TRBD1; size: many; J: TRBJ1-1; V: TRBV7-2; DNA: TGTGCCAGCAGCTCAAGAAAGGGGGCGCAGACTGAAGCTTTCTTT; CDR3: CASSSRKGAQTEAFF
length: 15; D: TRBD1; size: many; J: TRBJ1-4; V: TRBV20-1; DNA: TGCAGTGCTAGTTCGACAGGGGCTACTAATGAAAAACTGTTTTTT; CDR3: CSASSTGATNEKLFF
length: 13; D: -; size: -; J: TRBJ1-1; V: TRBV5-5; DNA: TGTGCCAGCAGCGTTGTGGGGCGCACTGAAGCTTTCTTT; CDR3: CASSVVGRTEAFF
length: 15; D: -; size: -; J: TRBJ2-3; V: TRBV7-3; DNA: TGTGCCAGCAGCAGAACAGGGCTTCTCACAGATACGCAGTATTTT; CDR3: CASSRTGLLTDTQYF
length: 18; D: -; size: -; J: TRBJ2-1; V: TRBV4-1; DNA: TGCGCCAGCAGCCAAGGGTCCGCGGGGCCCTCGCTAGGTAATGAGCAGTTCTTC; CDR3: CASSQGSAGPSLGNEQFF
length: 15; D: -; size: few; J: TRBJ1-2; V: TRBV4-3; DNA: TGCGCCAGCAGCCAAGATCGGAGAGGGGACGATGGCTACACCTTC; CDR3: CASSQDRRGDDGYTF
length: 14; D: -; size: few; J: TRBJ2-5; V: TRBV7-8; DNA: TGTGCCAGCAGCCCCCTGGGGGCAGTCGAGACCCAGTACTTC; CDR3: CASSPLGAVETQYF
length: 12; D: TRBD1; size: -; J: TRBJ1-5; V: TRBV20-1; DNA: TGCAGTGCTGGGACAGGGACTCAGCCCCAGCATTTT; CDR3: CSAGTGTQPQHF
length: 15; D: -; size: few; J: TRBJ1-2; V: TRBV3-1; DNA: TGTGCCAGCAGCGGGAGGGCAGAGGGGCCCTATGGCTACACCTTC; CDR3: CASSGRAEGPYGYTF
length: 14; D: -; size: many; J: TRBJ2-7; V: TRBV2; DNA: TGTGCCAGCAGTGAACATTACTACGGTTACGAGCAGTACTTC; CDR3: CASSEHYYGYEQYF
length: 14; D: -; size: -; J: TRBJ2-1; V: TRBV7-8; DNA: TGTGCCAGCAGCTTAGTGGCCGGAGGGGCTGAGCAGTTCTTC; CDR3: CASSLVAGGAEQFF
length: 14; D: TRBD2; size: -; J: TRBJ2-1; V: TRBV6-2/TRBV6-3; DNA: TGTGCCAGCAAGGGACTAGCGGCGTACAATGAGCAGTTCTTC; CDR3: CASKGLAAYNEQFF
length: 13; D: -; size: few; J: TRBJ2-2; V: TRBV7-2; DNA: TGTGCCAGCAGCGCCAGAAACACCGGGGAGCTGTTTTTT; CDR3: CASSARNTGELFF
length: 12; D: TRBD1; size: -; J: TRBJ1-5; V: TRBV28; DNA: TGTGCCATCCGACAGGGACGTCAGCCCCAGCATTTT; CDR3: CAIRQGRQPQHF
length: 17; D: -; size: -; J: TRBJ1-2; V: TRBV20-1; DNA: TGCAGTGCTAGAGATCTTGGGGGGAGGGGTTCTAACTATGGCTACACCTTC; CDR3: CSARDLGGRGSNYGYTF
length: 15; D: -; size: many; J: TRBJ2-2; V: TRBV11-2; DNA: TGTGCCAGCAGCTACACGACGTCCAGGGGAGGGGAGCTGTTTTTT; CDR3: CASSYTTSRGGELFF
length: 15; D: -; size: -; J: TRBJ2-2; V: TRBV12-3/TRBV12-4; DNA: TGTGCCAGCAGGGGCCCAGGGCCTGGCACCGGGGAGCTGTTTTTT; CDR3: CASRGPGPGTGELFF
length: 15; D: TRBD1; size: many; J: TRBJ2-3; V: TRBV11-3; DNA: TGTGCCAGCAGCTTGGGACAGGGGAGCACAGATACGCAGTATTTT; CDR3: CASSLGQGSTDTQYF
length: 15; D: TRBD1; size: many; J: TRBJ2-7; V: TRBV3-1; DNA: TGTGCCAGCAGCCCCCGGGACAGGGGCGTGGGGGAGCAGTACTTC; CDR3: CASSPRDRGVGEQYF
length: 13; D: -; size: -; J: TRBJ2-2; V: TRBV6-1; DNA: TGTGCCAGCACCAGAATCCCTATCGAGGAGCTGTTTTTT; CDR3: CASTRIPIEELFF
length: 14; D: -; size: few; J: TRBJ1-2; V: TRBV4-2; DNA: TGTGCCAGCAGCCAAGACGCGGCGGGCTATGGCTACACCTTC; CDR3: CASSQDAAGYGYTF
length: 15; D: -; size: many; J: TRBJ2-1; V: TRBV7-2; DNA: TGTGCCAGCAGCTTGACTTGGAGCTCCTACAATGAGCAGTTCTTC; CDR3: CASSLTWSSYNEQFF